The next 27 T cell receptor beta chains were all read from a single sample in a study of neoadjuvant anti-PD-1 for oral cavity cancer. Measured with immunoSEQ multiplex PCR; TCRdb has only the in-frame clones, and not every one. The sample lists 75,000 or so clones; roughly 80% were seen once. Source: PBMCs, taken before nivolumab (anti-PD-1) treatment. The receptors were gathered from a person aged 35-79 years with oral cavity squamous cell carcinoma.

The CDR3 bases are TGTGCCAGCAGCTCCACCGGACTAGCGGAGTACAATGAGCAGTTCTTC. It encodes CASSSTGLAEYNEQFF. The chain employs TRBV5-4 and TRBJ2-1; 10 positions match TRBD2. This CDR3 has 16 residues. Unmatched junction bases numbered 7, after V lost 3 bases and J lost 4 bases. Germline assignment: CDR1 SGHNT and CDR2 YYREEE (reference sequence).

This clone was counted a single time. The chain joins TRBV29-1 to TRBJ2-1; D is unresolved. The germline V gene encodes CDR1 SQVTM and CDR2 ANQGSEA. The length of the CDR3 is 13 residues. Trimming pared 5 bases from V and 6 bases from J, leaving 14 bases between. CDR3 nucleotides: TGCAGCGTTACCTATAGAATGGGCAATGAGCAGTTCTTC. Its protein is CSVTYRMGNEQFF.

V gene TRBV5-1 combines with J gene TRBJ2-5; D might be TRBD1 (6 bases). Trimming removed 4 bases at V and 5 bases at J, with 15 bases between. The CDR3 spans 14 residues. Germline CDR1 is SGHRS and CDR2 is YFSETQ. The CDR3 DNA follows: TGCGCCAGCAGCGATCAGGGGTCTCGCGAGACCCAGTACTTC. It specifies CASSDQGSRETQYF.

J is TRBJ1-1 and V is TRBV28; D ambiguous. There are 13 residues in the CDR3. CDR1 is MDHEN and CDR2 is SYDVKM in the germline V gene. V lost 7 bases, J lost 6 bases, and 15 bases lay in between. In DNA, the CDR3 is TGTGCCAGCACCCCTCTTGGTGTCCCTGAAGCTTTCTTT. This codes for CASTPLGVPEAFF.

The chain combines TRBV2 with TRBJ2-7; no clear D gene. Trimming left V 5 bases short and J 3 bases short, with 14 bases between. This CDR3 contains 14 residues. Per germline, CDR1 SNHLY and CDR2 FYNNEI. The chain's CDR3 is CASSYQASVYEQYF. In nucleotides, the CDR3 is TGTGCCAGCAGTTACCAGGCTTCTGTCTACGAGCAGTACTTC. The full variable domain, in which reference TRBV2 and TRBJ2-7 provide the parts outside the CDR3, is EPEVTQTPSHQVTQMGQEVILRCVPISNHLYFYWYRQILGQKVEFLVSFYNNEISEKSEIFDDQFSVERPDGSNFTLKIRSTKLEDSAMYFCASSYQASVYEQYFGPGTRLTVT.

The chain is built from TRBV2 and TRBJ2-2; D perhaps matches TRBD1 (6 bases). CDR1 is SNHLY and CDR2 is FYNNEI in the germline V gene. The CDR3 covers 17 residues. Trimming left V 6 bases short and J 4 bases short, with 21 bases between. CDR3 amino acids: CASSSFRTAASTGELFF. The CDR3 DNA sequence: TGTGCCAGCAGCAGCTTCCGGACAGCAGCTTCCACCGGGGAGCTGTTTTTT.

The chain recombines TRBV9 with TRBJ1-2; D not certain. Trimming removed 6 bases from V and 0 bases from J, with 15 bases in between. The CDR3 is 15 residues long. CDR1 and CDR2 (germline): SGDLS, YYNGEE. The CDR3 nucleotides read TGTGCCAGCACCTCAGCGGGGAACACTAACTATGGCTACACCTTC. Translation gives CASTSAGNTNYGYTF.

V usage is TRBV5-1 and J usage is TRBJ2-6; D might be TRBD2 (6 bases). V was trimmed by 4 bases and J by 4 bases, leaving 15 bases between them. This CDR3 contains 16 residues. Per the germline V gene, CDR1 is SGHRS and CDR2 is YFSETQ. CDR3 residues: CASSDDGGSGANVLTF. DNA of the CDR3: TGCGCCAGCAGCGACGACGGGGGAAGCGGGGCCAACGTCCTGACTTTC.

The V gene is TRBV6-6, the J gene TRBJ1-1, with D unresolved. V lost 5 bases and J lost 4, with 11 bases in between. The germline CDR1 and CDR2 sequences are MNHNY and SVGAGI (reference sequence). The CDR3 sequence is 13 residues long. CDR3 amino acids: CASSGEGATEAFF. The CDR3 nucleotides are TGTGCCAGCAGTGGAGAGGGCGCCACTGAAGCTTTCTTT.

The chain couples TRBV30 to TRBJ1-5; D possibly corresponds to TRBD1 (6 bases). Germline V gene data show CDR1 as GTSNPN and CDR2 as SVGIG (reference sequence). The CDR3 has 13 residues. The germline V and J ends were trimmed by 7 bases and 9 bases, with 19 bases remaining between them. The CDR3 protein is CASSRQQQGPQHF. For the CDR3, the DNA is TGTGCCTCCTCGAGGCAGCAACAGGGGCCCCAGCATTTT.

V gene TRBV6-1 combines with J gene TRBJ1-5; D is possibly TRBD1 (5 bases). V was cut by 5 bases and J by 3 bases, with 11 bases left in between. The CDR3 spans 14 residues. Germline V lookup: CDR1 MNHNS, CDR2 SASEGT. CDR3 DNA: TGTGCCAGCAGTTATGACAGCATCAATCAGCCCCAGCATTTT. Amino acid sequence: CASSYDSINQPQHF.

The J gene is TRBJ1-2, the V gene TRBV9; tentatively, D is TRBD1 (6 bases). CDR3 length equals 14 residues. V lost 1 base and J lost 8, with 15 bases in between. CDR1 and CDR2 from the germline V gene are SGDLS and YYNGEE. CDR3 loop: CASSVTTGSDGYTF. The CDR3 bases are TGTGCCAGCAGCGTAACCACAGGGAGTGACGGCTACACCTTC.

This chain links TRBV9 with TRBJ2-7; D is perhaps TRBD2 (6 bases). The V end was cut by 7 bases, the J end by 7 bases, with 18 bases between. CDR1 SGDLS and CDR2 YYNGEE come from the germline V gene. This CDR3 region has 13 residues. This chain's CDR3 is CASLEGAMGEQYF. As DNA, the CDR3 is TGTGCCAGCTTGGAGGGAGCTATGGGAGAGCAGTACTTC.

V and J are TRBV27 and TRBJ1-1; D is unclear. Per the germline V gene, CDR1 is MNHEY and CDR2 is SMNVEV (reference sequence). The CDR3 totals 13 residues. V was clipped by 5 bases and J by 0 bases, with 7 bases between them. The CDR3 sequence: CASSLLMNTEAFF. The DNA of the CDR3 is TGTGCCAGCAGTCTACTCATGAACACTGAAGCTTTCTTT.

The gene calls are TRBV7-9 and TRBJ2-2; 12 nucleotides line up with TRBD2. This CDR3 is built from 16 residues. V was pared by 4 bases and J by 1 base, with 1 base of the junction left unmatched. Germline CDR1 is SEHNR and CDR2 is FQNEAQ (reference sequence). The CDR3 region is CASSWGLAGNTGELFF. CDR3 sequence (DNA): TGTGCCAGCAGCTGGGGACTAGCGGGGAACACCGGGGAGCTGTTTTTT.

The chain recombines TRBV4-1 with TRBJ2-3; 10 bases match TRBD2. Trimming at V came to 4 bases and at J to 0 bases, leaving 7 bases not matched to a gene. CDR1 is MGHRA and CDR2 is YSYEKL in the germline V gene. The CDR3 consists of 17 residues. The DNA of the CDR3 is TGCGCCAGCAGCCGAACTGGGACTAGCGATAGCACAGATACGCAGTATTTT. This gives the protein CASSRTGTSDSTDTQYF.

CDR3: CAAKSDRGPQTF. DNA for the CDR3: TGTGCCGCAAAGTCGGACAGGGGCCCCCAAACCTTC. V gene TRBV2 combines with J gene TRBJ1-2; 9 nucleotides match TRBD1. Looked up from germline, CDR1 is SNHLY and CDR2 is FYNNEI. The junction had 15 bases not matched to a gene; V was cut back by 11 bases and J by 14 bases. This CDR3 is built from 12 residues.

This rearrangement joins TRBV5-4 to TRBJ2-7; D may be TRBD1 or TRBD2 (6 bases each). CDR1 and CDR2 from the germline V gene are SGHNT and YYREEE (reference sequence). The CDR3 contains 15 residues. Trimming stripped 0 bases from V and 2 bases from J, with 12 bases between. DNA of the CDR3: TGTGCCAGCAGCTTGGCCGGGGGCCGCACCTACGAGCAGTACTTC. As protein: CASSLAGGRTYEQYF.

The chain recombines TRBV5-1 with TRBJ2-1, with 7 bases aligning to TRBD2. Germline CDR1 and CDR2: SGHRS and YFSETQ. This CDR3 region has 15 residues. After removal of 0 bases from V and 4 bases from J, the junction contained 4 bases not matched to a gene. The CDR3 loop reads CASSLEGGPYNEQFF. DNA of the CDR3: TGCGCCAGCAGCTTGGAGGGAGGGCCGTACAATGAGCAGTTCTTC.

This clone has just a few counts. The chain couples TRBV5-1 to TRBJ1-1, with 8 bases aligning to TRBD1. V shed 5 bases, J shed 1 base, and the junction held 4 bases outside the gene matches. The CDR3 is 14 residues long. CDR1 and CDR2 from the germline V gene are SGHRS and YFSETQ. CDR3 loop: CASRLTGANTEAFF. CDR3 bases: TGCGCCAGCAGGTTGACAGGGGCGAACACTGAAGCTTTCTTT.

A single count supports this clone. CDR3 DNA: TGTGCCAGCAGGGTGTCTGGGGCCAACGTCCTGACTTTC. Translated, it gives CASRVSGANVLTF. The V and J genes are TRBV6-5 and TRBJ2-6; D ambiguous. Trimming took 6 bases from V and 1 from J, leaving 4 bases between them. This CDR3 contains 13 residues. Per the germline V gene, CDR1 is MNHEY and CDR2 is SVGAGI.

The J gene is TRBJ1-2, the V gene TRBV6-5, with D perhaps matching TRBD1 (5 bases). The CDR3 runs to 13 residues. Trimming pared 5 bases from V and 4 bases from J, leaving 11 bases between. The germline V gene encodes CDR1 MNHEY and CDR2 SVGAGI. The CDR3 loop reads CASSADSRYGYTF. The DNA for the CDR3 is TGTGCCAGCAGTGCCGACAGTCGCTATGGCTACACCTTC.

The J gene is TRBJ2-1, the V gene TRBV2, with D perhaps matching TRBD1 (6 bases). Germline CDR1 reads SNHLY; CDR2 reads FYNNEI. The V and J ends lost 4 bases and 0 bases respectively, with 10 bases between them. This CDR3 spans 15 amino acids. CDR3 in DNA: TGTGCCAGCAGTGGACAGGACCGCTCCTACAATGAGCAGTTCTTC. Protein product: CASSGQDRSYNEQFF.

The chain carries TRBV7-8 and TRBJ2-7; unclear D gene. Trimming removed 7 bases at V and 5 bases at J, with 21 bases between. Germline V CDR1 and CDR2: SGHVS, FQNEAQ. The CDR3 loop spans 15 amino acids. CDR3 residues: CASTQGWGSRNEQYF. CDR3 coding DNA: TGTGCCAGCACCCAAGGGTGGGGATCTCGCAACGAGCAGTACTTC.

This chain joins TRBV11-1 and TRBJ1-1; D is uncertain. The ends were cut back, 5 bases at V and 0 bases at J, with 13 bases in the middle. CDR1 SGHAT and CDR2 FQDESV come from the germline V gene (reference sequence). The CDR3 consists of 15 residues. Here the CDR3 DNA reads TGTGCCAGCAGCGCAGCGGGATGGATGAACACTGAAGCTTTCTTT. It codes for CASSAAGWMNTEAFF. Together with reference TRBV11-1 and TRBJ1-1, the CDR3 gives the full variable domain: EAEVAQSPRYKITEKSQAVAFWCDPISGHATLYWYRQILGQGPELLVQFQDESVVDDSQLPKDRFSAERLKGVDSTLKIQPAELGDSAMYLCASSAAGWMNTEAFFGQGTRLTVV.

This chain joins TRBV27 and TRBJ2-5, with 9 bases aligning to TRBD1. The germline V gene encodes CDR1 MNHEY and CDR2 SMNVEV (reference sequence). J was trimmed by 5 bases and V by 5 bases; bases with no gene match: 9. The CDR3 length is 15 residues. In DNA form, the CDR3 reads TGTGCCAGCAGTACTTTCACAGGGGGCGCGGAGACCCAGTACTTC. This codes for CASSTFTGGAETQYF.

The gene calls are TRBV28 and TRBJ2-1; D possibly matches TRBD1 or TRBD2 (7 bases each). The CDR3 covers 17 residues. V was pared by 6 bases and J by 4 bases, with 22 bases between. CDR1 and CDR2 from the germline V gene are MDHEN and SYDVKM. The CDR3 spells CASSGGGSAGGYNEQFF. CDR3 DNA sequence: TGTGCCAGCAGCGGGGGAGGGTCGGCAGGGGGATACAATGAGCAGTTCTTC.